This entry lists 21 T cell receptor beta chains sequenced from one sample in a study of cytomegalovirus exposure and HLA in healthy donors. The PCR used 60 Vbeta and 13 Jbeta primers. The repertoire was sequenced with immunoSEQ multiplex PCR; TCRdb's copy has only in-frame clones and lacks some. The table shows some 140,000 clones, with roughly 80% occurring only once. Sequenced sample: PBMCs. These receptors all stem from a woman aged 50 to 65 in good health and CMV-seropositive.

The J gene is TRBJ1-1, the V gene TRBV11-2, with D perhaps TRBD1 (5 bases). Trimming left V 6 bases short and J 7 bases short, with 15 bases between. Germline V lookup: CDR1 SGHAT, CDR2 FQNNGV. There are 13 residues in the CDR3. CDR3 protein: CASRKTGPGEAFF. In DNA, the CDR3 is TGTGCCAGCAGGAAAACAGGCCCGGGTGAAGCTTTCTTT.

The chain couples TRBV28 to TRBJ2-1; no clear D gene. The CDR3 consists of 21 residues. The V end lost 1 base, the J end lost 6 bases, and 31 bases lay between the germline ends. Germline V gene lookup returns CDR1 MDHEN and CDR2 SYDVKM. This CDR3 reads CASSLSAGFLGPSQYPNEQFF. For the CDR3, the DNA is TGTGCCAGCAGTTTATCGGCAGGATTCCTGGGTCCTTCGCAATACCCCAATGAGCAGTTCTTC. Complete variable domain (other parts from reference TRBV28 and TRBJ2-1): DVKVTQSSRYLVKRTGEKVFLECVQDMDHENMFWYRQDPGLGLRLIYFSYDVKMKEKGDIPEGYSVSREKKERFSLILESASTNQTSMYLCASSLSAGFLGPSQYPNEQFFGPGTRLTVL.

CDR3: CASSFADPNSPLHF. CDR3 DNA sequence: TGCGCCAGCAGCTTCGCGGATCCTAATTCACCCCTCCACTTT. The rearrangement links TRBV5-1 to TRBJ1-6; the D is unclear. The CDR3 totals 14 residues. Germline lookup yields CDR1 SGHRS and CDR2 YFSETQ. Trimming shortened V by 2 bases and J by 6 bases, and 9 bases separated the two germline ends.

This clone came up a few times. This sequence joins TRBV18 and TRBJ1-2; D possibly corresponds to TRBD1 (6 bases). The germline V gene encodes CDR1 KGHSH and CDR2 LQKENI. V was cut by 4 bases and J by 6 bases, with 15 bases left in between. The CDR3 spans 14 residues. The CDR3 DNA sequence: TGTGCCAGCTCACAAGGAAATCAGGGGAATGGCTACACCTTC. It encodes CASSQGNQGNGYTF.

The chain uses TRBV9 and TRBJ1-1; TRBD1 is a possible D gene (5 bases). Trimming removed 0 bases from V and 6 bases from J, with 9 bases in between. In germline, CDR1 is SGDLS, CDR2 YYNGEE. CDR3 length equals 13 residues. The CDR3 protein is CASSVVRGAEAFF. The CDR3 DNA reads as TGTGCCAGCAGCGTAGTTAGGGGCGCTGAAGCTTTCTTT.

This chain links TRBV6-5 with TRBJ1-4; D is undetermined. V was trimmed by 4 bases and J by 2 bases, leaving 11 bases between them. CDR3 length: 15 amino acids. Germline V gene data show CDR1 as MNHEY and CDR2 as SVGAGI. The CDR3 DNA reads TGTGCCAGCAGTTCCCTCGGGGTGACTAATGAAAAACTGTTTTTT. Protein: CASSSLGVTNEKLFF.

The chain carries TRBV27 and TRBJ2-3; 7 nucleotides line up with TRBD1. The J segment lost 0 bases and the V segment lost 3 bases, leaving 6 bases of the junction unmatched. From germline, CDR1 is MNHEY and CDR2 SMNVEV (reference sequence). The CDR3 has 16 amino acids. CDR3 DNA: TGTGCCAGCAGTTTCACAGGGGATCCTAGCACAGATACGCAGTATTTT. It specifies CASSFTGDPSTDTQYF.

The chain recombines TRBV5-8 with TRBJ1-3; D is uncertain. CDR1 and CDR2 from the germline V gene are SGHTS and YDEGEE. CDR3 length: 14 amino acids. V dropped 5 bases and J dropped 1 base, with 10 bases sitting between them. The CDR3 sequence: CASRVRVSGNTIYF. The CDR3 DNA reads TGTGCCAGCAGGGTGAGAGTATCTGGAAACACCATATATTTT.

J is TRBJ1-1 and V is TRBV10-3; unclear D gene. V lost 4 bases and J lost 0, with 12 bases in between. The CDR3 runs to 15 residues. The germline CDR1 and CDR2 sequences are ENHRY and SYGVKD. CDR3 sequence (DNA): TGTGCCATCAGTGGCGGAGACCTTATGAACACTGAAGCTTTCTTT. Its translation: CAISGGDLMNTEAFF.

The J gene is TRBJ1-4, the V gene TRBV6-6, with 9 bases that match TRBD1. Trimming cost V 8 bases and J 4 bases; bases outside gene matches: 2. The CDR3 length is 13 residues. In germline, CDR1 is MNHNY, CDR2 SVGAGI (reference sequence). The CDR3 sequence: CASQDRGNEKLFF. CDR3 nucleotides: TGTGCCAGCCAGGACAGGGGTAATGAAAAACTGTTTTTT.

The V and J genes are TRBV7-9 and TRBJ1-5; D is perhaps TRBD1 (6 bases). From germline, CDR1 is SEHNR and CDR2 FQNEAQ (reference sequence). The CDR3 contains 14 residues. The germline V and J ends were trimmed by 1 base and 7 bases, with 11 bases remaining between them. The CDR3 DNA is TGTGCCAGCAGCTTAGGCAGGGGAATACAGCCCCAGCATTTT. This encodes CASSLGRGIQPQHF.

The chain combines TRBV5-8 with TRBJ1-5, with 7 bases identical to TRBD1. Germline CDR1 reads SGHTS; CDR2 reads YDEGEE. This CDR3 spans 16 amino acids. Trimming at V came to 0 bases and at J to 6 bases, leaving 9 bases not matched to a gene. CDR3 in amino acids: CASSLGQGVVIQPQHF. In DNA form, the CDR3 reads TGTGCCAGCAGCTTGGGGCAGGGGGTTGTCATTCAGCCCCAGCATTTT.

The chain uses TRBV28 and TRBJ2-2; D unclear. V was cut by 4 bases and J by 1 base, with 13 bases left in between. The CDR3 covers 16 residues. CDR1 and CDR2 from the germline V gene are MDHEN and SYDVKM. CDR3 coding DNA: TGTGCCAGCAGTTCTGGCCAGGTGGGGAACACCGGGGAGCTGTTTTTT. This sequence encodes CASSSGQVGNTGELFF.

V is TRBV28 and J is TRBJ2-1, with a weak D call TRBD1 (5 bases). The CDR3 sequence is 15 residues long. Trimming shortened V by 8 bases and J by 0 bases, and 14 bases separated the two germline ends. Germline V CDR1 and CDR2: MDHEN, SYDVKM. CDR3 in amino acids: CASYDSAVSYNEQFF. Written as DNA, the CDR3 is TGTGCCAGCTATGACAGCGCCGTCTCCTACAATGAGCAGTTCTTC.

The chain uses TRBV6-4 and TRBJ1-5, with TRBD1 identical over 10 bases. The J segment lost 5 bases and the V segment lost 6 bases, leaving 7 bases of the junction unmatched. CDR1 and CDR2 from the germline V gene are MRHNA and SNTAGT. The length of the CDR3 is 15 residues. The CDR3 sequence: CASRRDRGPDQPQHF. CDR3 in DNA: TGTGCCAGCAGGAGAGACAGGGGGCCGGATCAGCCCCAGCATTTT.

V and J are TRBV6-6 and TRBJ1-5; D unclear. The length of the CDR3 is 15 residues. Looked up from germline, CDR1 is MNHNY and CDR2 is SVGAGI (reference sequence). Trimming pared 0 bases from V and 3 bases from J, leaving 9 bases between. In nucleotides, the CDR3 is TGTGCCAGCAGTTACTCGACAAACCCCAATCAGCCCCAGCATTTT. This encodes CASSYSTNPNQPQHF.

This clone was seen only a few times. The chain employs TRBV28 and TRBJ2-3, with 8 bases that match TRBD1. Germline V gene data show CDR1 as MDHEN and CDR2 as SYDVKM. CDR3 size: 15 residues. The J segment lost 1 base and the V segment lost 5 bases, leaving 5 bases of the junction unmatched. The CDR3 coding sequence is TGTGCCAGCAGTATCCTACAGGGGGGCACAGATACGCAGTATTTT. Protein: CASSILQGGTDTQYF.

This chain connects TRBV2 to TRBJ1-1; TRBD1 might be the D (5 bases). Trimming shortened V by 4 bases and J by 3 bases, and 15 bases separated the two germline ends. The CDR3 is 15 residues long. Germline V gene lookup returns CDR1 SNHLY and CDR2 FYNNEI. CDR3 residues: CASSAAGGIDTEAFF. CDR3 bases: TGTGCCAGCAGTGCCGCGGGGGGAATCGACACTGAAGCTTTCTTT.

The chain joins TRBV15 to TRBJ2-2; no firm D call. CDR1 and CDR2 (germline): LNHNV, YYDKDF (reference sequence). Trimming stripped 7 bases from V and 6 bases from J, with 15 bases between. The CDR3 covers 14 residues. The CDR3: CATTHLITAGELFF. In DNA form, the CDR3 reads TGTGCCACCACCCACCTCATAACGGCCGGGGAGCTGTTTTTT.

This clone occurred a few times. The gene calls are TRBV30 and TRBJ1-3, with no clear D. The CDR3 is 17 residues long. Germline CDR1 and CDR2: GTSNPN and SVGIG (reference sequence). V was shortened by 5 bases and J by 2 bases, with 22 bases between the two germline ends. The CDR3 coding sequence is TGTGCCTGGGCGGGCTCGTCGACCACTTACACTGGAAACACCATATATTTT. Translating it yields CAWAGSSTTYTGNTIYF. The full variable domain, rest sourced from reference TRBV30 and TRBJ1-3, is SQTIHQWPATLVQPVGSPLSLECTVEGTSNPNLYWYRQAAGRGLQLLFYSVGIGQISSEVPQNLSASRPQDRQFILSSKKLLLSDSGFYLCAWAGSSTTYTGNTIYFGEGSWLTVV.

The chain uses TRBV7-6 and TRBJ2-1, with a possible D match to TRBD1 (6 bases). Germline V CDR1 and CDR2: SGHVS, FNYEAQ. V was clipped by 6 bases and J by 3 bases, with 12 bases between them. The CDR3 is 14 amino acids. The CDR3 nucleotides are TGTGCCAGCAGTAACAGGGCTAACTACAATGAGCAGTTCTTC. Residues: CASSNRANYNEQFF.